These 19 T cell receptor beta chains were sequenced from one sample in a study of chemoradiotherapy in HPV16-positive cancers. Only in-frame clones appear in the TCRdb table, and some are missing; sequencing was by immunoSEQ multiplex PCR. Here the sample spans 3,000 or so clones, 70% to 80% being singletons. The specimen was obtained from a patient who underwent chemoradiotherapy. All receptors derive from a human donor with HPV-associated anogenital cancer.

The CDR3 nucleotides read TGTGCCAGCGGGCCCCCGGGTCAGGGTGAACACATTCAGTACTTC. This codes for CASGPPGQGEHIQYF. The chain uses TRBV7-2 and TRBJ2-4, with a possible D match to TRBD1 (5 bases). Germline values: CDR1 SGHTA, CDR2 FQGNSA. CDR3 length: 15 residues. Trimming took 8 bases from V and 8 from J, leaving 22 bases between them.

The chain recombines TRBV5-6 with TRBJ1-3, with D maybe TRBD1 (6 bases). The CDR3 is made up of 15 amino acids. The ends were cut back, 4 bases at V and 0 bases at J, with 11 bases in the middle. CDR1 is SGHDT and CDR2 is YYEEEE in the germline V gene. CDR3 region: CASSPGVYSGNTIYF. CDR3 nucleotides: TGTGCCAGCAGCCCAGGGGTGTACTCTGGAAACACCATATATTTT. Full variable domain (missing parts from reference TRBV5-6 and TRBJ1-3): DAGVTQSPTHLIKTRGQQVTLRCSPKSGHDTVSWYQQALGQGPQFIFQYYEEEERQRGNFPDRFSGHQFPNYSSELNVNALLLGDSALYLCASSPGVYSGNTIYFGEGSWLTVV.

Here the CDR3 DNA reads TGTGCCAGCAGGTTTATGGATATACCAAATTCACCCCTCCACTTT. Residues: CASRFMDIPNSPLHF. V and J are TRBV2 and TRBJ1-6; D not resolved. From germline, CDR1 is SNHLY and CDR2 FYNNEI. The CDR3 is made up of 15 amino acids. Trimming cost V 6 bases and J 7 bases, with 16 bases left between them.

The rearrangement joins TRBV30 to TRBJ1-3; D call uncertain. V lost 2 bases to trimming and J lost 7 bases, with 15 bases between them. There are 14 residues in the CDR3. Germline lookup yields CDR1 GTSNPN and CDR2 SVGIG (reference sequence). This chain's CDR3 is CAWSRQFLRNTIYF. CDR3 DNA: TGTGCCTGGAGTCGACAATTCTTAAGGAACACCATATATTTT.

This clone showed up just a few times. CDR3 nucleotide sequence: TGCGCCAGCAGCTCCACCCTCTACGAGCAGTACTTC. The encoded protein is CASSSTLYEQYF. The chain employs TRBV5-1 and TRBJ2-7, with D uncertain. This CDR3 is built from 12 residues. Germline CDR1 SGHRS, CDR2 YFSETQ. V lost 3 bases and J lost 3, with 7 bases in between. The variable domain in full, with the rest retrieved from reference TRBV5-1 and TRBJ2-7, is KAGVTQTPRYLIKTRGQQVTLSCSPISGHRSVSWYQQTPGQGLQFLFEYFSETQRNKGNFPGRFSGRQFSNSRSEMNVSTLELGDSALYLCASSSTLYEQYFGPGTRLTVT.

In its sample, this clone was seen a few times. The chain couples TRBV30 to TRBJ1-6; possible D gene TRBD1, 6 bases. The V gene lost 4 bases and the J gene lost 10 bases, with 14 bases spanning the gap. The CDR3 consists of 13 residues. Germline V gene sequence: CDR1 GTSNPN, CDR2 SVGIG (reference sequence). CDR3 amino acids: CAWKGGPGSPLHF. The CDR3 DNA reads as TGTGCCTGGAAAGGGGGGCCGGGGTCACCCCTCCACTTT.

V and J are TRBV11-2 and TRBJ2-3; 8 bases align to TRBD1. The germline CDR1 and CDR2 sequences are SGHAT and FQNNGV. The CDR3 covers 16 residues. V lost 6 bases and J lost 1; bases outside the gene matches: 9. As DNA, the CDR3 is TGTGCCAGCAGTCCCGGGACAGGACAACGCACAGATACGCAGTATTTT. Its translation is CASSPGTGQRTDTQYF.

This clone was seen only a few times. V gene TRBV11-2 combines with J gene TRBJ2-3, with TRBD1 matching over 11 bases. J was trimmed by 1 base and V by 4 bases; bases with no gene match: 13. CDR3 length: 19 amino acids. The germline gives CDR1 SGHAT, CDR2 FQNNGV. CDR3 bases: TGTGCCAGCAGCTGGAGCGGGACAGGGGGTACTATGGGCACAGATACGCAGTATTTT. Translating gives CASSWSGTGGTMGTDTQYF. Based on the CDR3 plus reference TRBV11-2 and TRBJ2-3, the full variable domain is EAGVAQSPRYKIIEKRQSVAFWCNPISGHATLYWYQQILGQGPKLLIQFQNNGVVDDSQLPKDRFSAERLKGVDSTLKIQPAKLEDSAVYLCASSWSGTGGTMGTDTQYFGPGTRLTVL.

Comment on this clone: At one end the junction does not follow the germline gene, possibly because of a read error. This chain joins TRBV29-1 and TRBJ2-5, with 11 positions matching TRBD1. The CDR3 totals 14 residues. Germline V gives CDR1 SQVTM, CDR2 ANQGSEA. CDR3 amino acids: CSVAGTGGQETQYF. CDR3 DNA: TGTAGCGTGGCCGGGACAGGGGGCCAAGAGACCCAGTACTTC.

This clone was detected only once. This chain links TRBV6-1 with TRBJ1-2; D is unclear. The CDR3 is 16 residues long. V lost 0 bases and J lost 0, with 11 bases in between. CDR1 is MNHNS and CDR2 is SASEGT in the germline V gene. In DNA form, the CDR3 reads TGTGCCAGCAGTGAAGCGCCGGAAAGTGCTAACTATGGCTACACCTTC. Protein: CASSEAPESANYGYTF.

The chain employs TRBV20-1 and TRBJ2-5; the D gene is possibly TRBD1 (5 bases). Germline CDR1 DFQATT, CDR2 SNEGSKA (reference sequence). Trimming cost V 4 bases and J 3 bases, with 6 bases left between them. The CDR3 has 11 amino acids. DNA of the CDR3: TGCAGTGCTAACAGGAAAGAGACCCAGTACTTC. The encoded protein is CSANRKETQYF.

This clone has only one observation. In DNA form, the CDR3 reads TGTGCCAGCAGTCAGAGCGGCGGAAGCTCCTACAATGAGCAGTTCTTC. This translates into CASSQSGGSSYNEQFF. This rearrangement joins TRBV27 to TRBJ2-1, with D possibly matching TRBD2 (5 bases). The V and J ends lost 5 bases and 0 bases respectively, with 14 bases between them. CDR1 and CDR2 from the germline V gene are MNHEY and SMNVEV (reference sequence). The length of the CDR3 is 16 residues.

The chain is built from TRBV5-4 and TRBJ2-5, with D unclear. V lost 1 base and J lost 2, with 6 bases in between. Germline V gene sequence: CDR1 SGHNT, CDR2 YYREEE (reference sequence). The CDR3 is made up of 13 amino acids. As DNA, the CDR3 is TGTGCCAGCAGCTTGAAGCTACAAGAGACCCAGTACTTC. It yields the protein CASSLKLQETQYF. The whole variable domain, remainder taken from reference TRBV5-4 and TRBJ2-5, is ETGVTQSPTHLIKTRGQQVTLRCSSQSGHNTVSWYQQALGQGPQFIFQYYREEENGRGNFPPRFSGLQFPNYSSELNVNALELDDSALYLCASSLKLQETQYFGPGTRLLVL.

The chain recombines TRBV28 with TRBJ1-5; 9 bases are shared with TRBD1. The J segment lost 7 bases and the V segment lost 5 bases, leaving 12 bases of the junction unmatched. Germline V gives CDR1 MDHEN, CDR2 SYDVKM. The length of the CDR3 is 16 residues. The CDR3 sequence: CASSKLGQGLWQPQHF. DNA for the CDR3: TGTGCCAGCAGTAAACTGGGACAGGGTTTATGGCAGCCCCAGCATTTT.

V is TRBV6-5 and J is TRBJ1-1; unclear D gene. The germline gives CDR1 MNHEY, CDR2 SVGAGI. CDR3 length equals 13 residues. Trimming left V 5 bases short and J 4 bases short, with 11 bases between. CDR3 nucleotide sequence: TGTGCCAGCAGTACTAGGACGGGCACTGAAGCTTTCTTT. It codes for CASSTRTGTEAFF.

The genes are TRBV2 and TRBJ1-2; the D is unclear. Germline V CDR1 and CDR2: SNHLY, FYNNEI. V gave up 11 bases and J gave up 5 bases, with 18 bases separating them. CDR3 length: 13 amino acids. The CDR3 here is CAGPEQGRYGYTF. CDR3 in DNA: TGTGCCGGACCAGAGCAAGGAAGATATGGCTACACCTTC.

The rearrangement joins TRBV21-1 to TRBJ1-4. TRBV21-1 is a pseudogene. There are 16 residues in the CDR3. The CDR3 sequence: CASSIVRGGCDEKLFF. The CDR3 coding sequence is TGTGCCAGCAGCATCGTTCGGGGCGGATGTGATGAAAAACTGTTTTTT.

The chain combines TRBV6-1 with TRBJ1-3; D is possibly TRBD1 (6 bases). Between the trimmed V and J ends, which lost 5 bases and 4 bases, there was a span of 18 bases. CDR3 length equals 16 residues. Germline assignment: CDR1 MNHNS and CDR2 SASEGT. The CDR3 protein is CASSQVGLGAGNTIYF. CDR3 nucleotide sequence: TGTGCCAGCAGTCAAGTGGGCCTGGGGGCAGGAAACACCATATATTTT.

This chain joins TRBV7-2 and TRBJ2-3; D remains ambiguous. The V and J ends lost 2 bases and 0 bases respectively, with 9 bases between them. The CDR3 length is 15 residues. Per the germline V gene, CDR1 is SGHTA and CDR2 is FQGNSA. The CDR3 sequence: CASSLQVASTDTQYF. The CDR3 nucleotides read TGTGCCAGCAGCTTACAAGTCGCTAGCACAGATACGCAGTATTTT.